The TCR beta chain described here comes from a study of cytotoxic CD8 clonotypes in ibrutinib-treated CLL. Study overall: Overall, some 25 responses were partial and 2 complete; following median around 68 months, roughly 15 patients stayed remitted and approximately 12 progressed. The study recorded mean values of almost 260,000 productive templates and tens of thousands of productive rearrangements per sample. Findings and caveats of the study: Lymph node repertoires were not studied, and sampling times were unmatched. Higher circulating CD8+ T-cell counts strongly accompanied higher baseline clonality, above age-matched healthy donors.

Produced via immunoSEQ multiplex PCR; TCRdb's table is partial and in-frame only. The table lists 65,000 to 80,000 clones, over 65% of them singletons. Germline V gene data show CDR1 as MNHEY and CDR2 as SMNVEV (reference sequence). The CDR3 consists of 14 residues. V lost 0 bases, J lost 4 bases, and 9 bases lay in between. This clone was seen a few times. The antigen is unknown. This specimen consisted of PBMCs, obtained after 24 months of ibrutinib treatment. The sequence was obtained from a human donor with chronic lymphocytic leukemia. This chain links TRBV27 with TRBJ1-2, with D uncertain. The DNA of the CDR3 is TGTGCCAGCAGTTTATCCCCTGCTACCTATGGCTACACCTTC. It is translated as CASSLSPATYGYTF.